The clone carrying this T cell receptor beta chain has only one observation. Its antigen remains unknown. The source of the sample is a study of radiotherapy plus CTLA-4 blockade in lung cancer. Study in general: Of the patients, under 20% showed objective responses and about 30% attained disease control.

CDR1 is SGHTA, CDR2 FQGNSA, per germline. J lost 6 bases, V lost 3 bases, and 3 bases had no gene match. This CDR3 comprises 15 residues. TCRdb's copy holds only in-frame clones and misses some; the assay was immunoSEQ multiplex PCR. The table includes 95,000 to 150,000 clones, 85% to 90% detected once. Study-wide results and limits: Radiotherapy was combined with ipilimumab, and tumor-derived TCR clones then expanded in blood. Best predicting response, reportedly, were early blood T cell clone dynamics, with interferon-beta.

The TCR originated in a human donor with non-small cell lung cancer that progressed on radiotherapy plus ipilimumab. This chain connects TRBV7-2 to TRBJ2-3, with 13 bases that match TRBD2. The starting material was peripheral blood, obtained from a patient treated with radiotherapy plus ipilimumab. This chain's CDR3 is CASSFRTSGSDTQYF. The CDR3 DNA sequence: TGTGCCAGCAGCTTTCGGACTAGCGGGAGTGATACGCAGTATTTT.